This is a list of T cell receptor beta chains from one sample in a study of regulatory T cells in long-lasting Graves disease. TCRdb re-called the multiplex PCR reads through MiXCR, storing one row per CDR3 protein. The sample yields 350,000 to 400,000 distinct CDR3 sequences, about 16% seen once. This specimen was peripheral blood mononuclear cells (PBMCs), taken at new diagnosis, from a patient treated with antithyroid drugs. The receptors here all came from a female donor with Graves disease. CDR3s include the opening cysteine and the closing phenylalanine or tryptophan. D genes are given only for firm matches. Rows may omit the clone size; those that give it use once, few, many or a size class.

j_gene: TRBJ1-2
abundance: many
d_gene: .
v_gene: TRBV6-2/TRBV6-3
CDR3nt: TGTGCCAGCAGTTACGGGGTCTTCTATGGCTACACCTTC
CDR3aa: CASSYGVFYGYTF

j_gene: TRBJ2-7
abundance: few
d_gene: .
v_gene: TRBV6-2/TRBV6-3
CDR3nt: TGTGCCAGCAGTTACTCGATTCGGAAAAGCTCCTACGAGCAGTACTTC
CDR3aa: CASSYSIRKSSYEQYF

j_gene: TRBJ1-5
abundance: many
d_gene: TRBD1
v_gene: TRBV12-3/TRBV12-4
CDR3nt: TGTGCCAGCAGTTTTGTAGGGGGCGCGGGTCAGCCCCAGCATTTT
CDR3aa: CASSFVGGAGQPQHF

j_gene: TRBJ2-7
abundance: many
d_gene: .
v_gene: TRBV28
CDR3nt: TGTGCCAGCAACGGCGGCGGAACCACCTACGAGCAGTACTTC
CDR3aa: CASNGGGTTYEQYF

j_gene: TRBJ1-5
abundance: many
d_gene: TRBD1
v_gene: TRBV30
CDR3nt: TGTGCCTGGAGTTGGGGACAGGGAGGCGGTCAGCCCCAGCATTTT
CDR3aa: CAWSWGQGGGQPQHF

j_gene: TRBJ2-3
abundance: many
d_gene: TRBD2
v_gene: TRBV20-1
CDR3nt: TGCAGTGTAGCGGGGGGGCCTAGCACAGATACGCAGTATTTT
CDR3aa: CSVAGGPSTDTQYF

j_gene: TRBJ2-5
abundance: many
d_gene: .
v_gene: TRBV29-1
CDR3nt: TGCAGCGCTACCCGGGGCGGGTACCAAGAGACCCAGTACTTC
CDR3aa: CSATRGGYQETQYF

j_gene: TRBJ1-1
abundance: many
d_gene: .
v_gene: TRBV19
CDR3nt: TGTGCCAGTAGTAGCGCGGACACTGAAGCTTTCTTT
CDR3aa: CASSSADTEAFF

j_gene: TRBJ1-6
abundance: many
d_gene: .
v_gene: TRBV5-5
CDR3nt: TGTGCCAGCAGCCCAGGGGTTATAGTTTCACCCCTCCACTTT
CDR3aa: CASSPGVIVSPLHF

j_gene: TRBJ2-2
abundance: .
d_gene: TRBD2
v_gene: TRBV28
CDR3nt: TGTGCCAGCAGTCCCCGACTAGCGGGAGGTGCCCTTCACACCGGGGAGCTGTTTTTT
CDR3aa: CASSPRLAGGALHTGELFF

j_gene: TRBJ2-3
abundance: many
d_gene: .
v_gene: TRBV7-2
CDR3nt: TGTGCCAGCAGCTTAGCCTTTGGGGAATCAGATACGCAGTATTTT
CDR3aa: CASSLAFGESDTQYF

j_gene: TRBJ2-7
abundance: .
d_gene: .
v_gene: TRBV28
CDR3nt: TGTGCCAGCAGCCCCGATTGGAGCTACGAGCAGTACTTC
CDR3aa: CASSPDWSYEQYF

j_gene: TRBJ2-3
abundance: few
d_gene: .
v_gene: TRBV19
CDR3nt: TGTGCCAGTAGTATAGGGAGGGGAGATACAGATACGCAGTATTTT
CDR3aa: CASSIGRGDTDTQYF

j_gene: TRBJ2-1
abundance: many
d_gene: .
v_gene: TRBV10-1
CDR3nt: TGCGCCAGCAGTGCCAACCTAGCGCGACCCAGGGGCAATGAGCAGTTCTTC
CDR3aa: CASSANLARPRGNEQFF

j_gene: TRBJ2-3
abundance: many
d_gene: .
v_gene: TRBV5-1
CDR3nt: TGCGCCAGCAGCTTGGGGGGACCCACAGATGCGCAGTATTTT
CDR3aa: CASSLGGPTDAQYF

j_gene: TRBJ1-2
abundance: many
d_gene: .
v_gene: TRBV2
CDR3nt: TGTGCCAGCAGCGTCACCTCGAGGGGGGGCGATGGCTACACCTTC
CDR3aa: CASSVTSRGGDGYTF

j_gene: TRBJ1-1
abundance: many
d_gene: .
v_gene: TRBV2
CDR3nt: TGTGCCAGCAGCGAAACCCGGACAGAAATGAACACTGAAGCTTTCTTT
CDR3aa: CASSETRTEMNTEAFF

j_gene: TRBJ2-1
abundance: .
d_gene: TRBD2
v_gene: TRBV6-1
CDR3nt: TGTGCCAGCAAAAGGTTGGGACTAGCGGACCATGAGCAGTTCTTC
CDR3aa: CASKRLGLADHEQFF

j_gene: TRBJ2-1
abundance: many
d_gene: TRBD2
v_gene: TRBV2
CDR3nt: TGTGCCAGCAGTGTCTACGGGACTATAAACAATGAGCAGTTCTTC
CDR3aa: CASSVYGTINNEQFF

j_gene: TRBJ1-1
abundance: .
d_gene: .
v_gene: TRBV9
CDR3nt: TGTGCCAGCAGCGTAGGGGACACGAACACTGAAGCTTTCTTT
CDR3aa: CASSVGDTNTEAFF

j_gene: TRBJ2-7
abundance: few
d_gene: TRBD2
v_gene: TRBV19
CDR3nt: TGTGCCAGTAGTATTACGACTAGCGGCTCCTACGAGCAGTACTTC
CDR3aa: CASSITTSGSYEQYF

j_gene: TRBJ2-7
abundance: .
d_gene: .
v_gene: TRBV30
CDR3nt: TGTGCCTGGAGGACAGTCAACGAGCAGTACTTC
CDR3aa: CAWRTVNEQYF

j_gene: TRBJ2-7
abundance: many
d_gene: .
v_gene: TRBV7-9
CDR3nt: TGTGCCAGCAGCGGGCCGGGGGCCGGGGGCTCCTACGAGCAGTACTTC
CDR3aa: CASSGPGAGGSYEQYF

j_gene: TRBJ2-7
abundance: .
d_gene: TRBD1
v_gene: TRBV20-1
CDR3nt: TGCAGTGCTATCCGGACAGGCTCCTACGAGCAGTACTTC
CDR3aa: CSAIRTGSYEQYF

j_gene: TRBJ2-3
abundance: many
d_gene: .
v_gene: TRBV20-1
CDR3nt: TGCAGTGCTAGAGACGGGACGGCTAGCACAGATACGCAGTATTTT
CDR3aa: CSARDGTASTDTQYF

j_gene: TRBJ2-3
abundance: many
d_gene: .
v_gene: TRBV28
CDR3nt: TGTGCCAGCAGTAGCCGCTGGGGGCAGTATTTT
CDR3aa: CASSSRWGQYF

j_gene: TRBJ2-7
abundance: many
d_gene: .
v_gene: TRBV6-1
CDR3nt: TGTGCCAGCAGTGACCAGCTGACATACGAGCAGTACTTC
CDR3aa: CASSDQLTYEQYF

j_gene: TRBJ2-3
abundance: many
d_gene: TRBD1
v_gene: TRBV6-2/TRBV6-3
CDR3nt: TGTGCCAGCAGTTTGACAGGGCGTGCGCAGTATTTT
CDR3aa: CASSLTGRAQYF

j_gene: TRBJ2-1
abundance: .
d_gene: .
v_gene: TRBV4-1
CDR3nt: TGCGCCAGCAGTCAATCCCTCCGGGACGCCATCTACAATGAGCAGTTCTTC
CDR3aa: CASSQSLRDAIYNEQFF

j_gene: TRBJ2-2
abundance: few
d_gene: TRBD2
v_gene: TRBV5-1
CDR3nt: TGCGCCAGCAGCTTGGCCGGGGGCCTAGCGGGGGTGAACACCGGGGAGCTGTTTTTT
CDR3aa: CASSLAGGLAGVNTGELFF

j_gene: TRBJ1-5
abundance: many
d_gene: .
v_gene: TRBV6-1
CDR3nt: TGTGCCAGCAGTGACACCTGGGGGGGCCACGAGCAGCCCCAGCATTTT
CDR3aa: CASSDTWGGHEQPQHF

j_gene: TRBJ1-1
abundance: many
d_gene: .
v_gene: TRBV2
CDR3nt: TGTGCCAGCAGTACAACACAGGTGAACACTGAAGCTTTCTTT
CDR3aa: CASSTTQVNTEAFF